These 7 T cell receptor beta chains share one sample of origin, sequenced in a study of neoadjuvant anti-PD-1 for oral cavity cancer. The repertoire was sequenced with immunoSEQ multiplex PCR; TCRdb's copy has only in-frame clones and lacks some. The sample holds over 14,000 clones, about 70% seen once. The source was PBMCs, collected before nivolumab (anti-PD-1) treatment. These receptors all come from a person between 35 and 79 years old with oral cavity squamous cell carcinoma.

V and J are TRBV5-1 and TRBJ2-7, with D perhaps assigned TRBD1 or TRBD2 (5 bases each). From germline, CDR1 is SGHRS and CDR2 YFSETQ. Trimming pared 4 bases from V and 1 base from J, leaving 18 bases between. The CDR3 has 16 residues. Here the CDR3 reads CASSLQPGRGSYEQYF. CDR3 coding DNA: TGCGCCAGCAGCCTACAACCGGGACGTGGGTCCTACGAGCAGTACTTC.

V gene TRBV2 combines with J gene TRBJ2-3, with D unresolved. The CDR3 contains 13 residues. The V and J ends lost 4 bases and 2 bases respectively, with 7 bases between them. The germline CDR1 and CDR2 sequences are SNHLY and FYNNEI. CDR3 protein: CASSGAYTDTQYF. CDR3 DNA sequence: TGTGCCAGCAGTGGTGCCTACACAGATACGCAGTATTTT.

This clone was found once. V usage is TRBV7-9 and J usage is TRBJ1-1; D gene uncertain. This CDR3 contains 15 residues. V lost 2 bases and J 0 bases, leaving 10 bases between the germline ends. Germline V CDR1 and CDR2: SEHNR, FQNEAQ (reference sequence). The DNA for the CDR3 is TGTGCCAGCAGCTTATGGGGTCGCATGAACACTGAAGCTTTCTTT. Encoded protein: CASSLWGRMNTEAFF.

The J gene is TRBJ2-1, the V gene TRBV7-3; either TRBD1 or TRBD2 may fit D (6 bases each). V lost 4 bases and J lost 4, with 20 bases in between. This CDR3 is built from 17 residues. Germline lookup yields CDR1 SGHTA and CDR2 FQGTGA. In DNA, the CDR3 is TGTGCCAGCAGCTCCCGGTTTCGGGGGCCTATATACAATGAGCAGTTCTTC. Protein sequence: CASSSRFRGPIYNEQFF.

CDR3 DNA: TGCGCCAGCAGCCAGAGACGACAGGGCGCGAACACCGGGGAGCTGTTTTTT. It translates to CASSQRRQGANTGELFF. The rearrangement uses TRBV4-1 and TRBJ2-2; the match to TRBD1 covers 7 bases. This CDR3 has 17 amino acids. From germline, CDR1 is MGHRA and CDR2 YSYEKL. V lost 3 bases and J lost 0; bases outside the gene matches: 7.

The chain recombines TRBV5-1 with TRBJ1-4; the D gene is possibly TRBD1 (5 bases). This CDR3 is built from 14 residues. CDR1 is SGHRS, CDR2 YFSETQ, per germline. With 2 bases removed from V and 7 bases from J, the gap between germline ends came to 12 bases. As DNA, the CDR3 is TGCGCCAGCAGCTTTCTGGGCGGGACTGAAAAACTGTTTTTT. The encoded protein is CASSFLGGTEKLFF.

This clone was found a few times. CDR3 region: CASRLRGDRREAFF. In nucleotides, the CDR3 is TGTGCCAGCAGGTTAAGGGGAGACAGGAGAGAAGCTTTCTTT. The chain employs TRBV7-2 and TRBJ1-1, with a weak D call TRBD1 (6 bases). This CDR3 comprises 14 residues. V lost 6 bases and J 8 bases, leaving 19 bases between the germline ends. Germline loops: CDR1 SGHTA, CDR2 FQGNSA.